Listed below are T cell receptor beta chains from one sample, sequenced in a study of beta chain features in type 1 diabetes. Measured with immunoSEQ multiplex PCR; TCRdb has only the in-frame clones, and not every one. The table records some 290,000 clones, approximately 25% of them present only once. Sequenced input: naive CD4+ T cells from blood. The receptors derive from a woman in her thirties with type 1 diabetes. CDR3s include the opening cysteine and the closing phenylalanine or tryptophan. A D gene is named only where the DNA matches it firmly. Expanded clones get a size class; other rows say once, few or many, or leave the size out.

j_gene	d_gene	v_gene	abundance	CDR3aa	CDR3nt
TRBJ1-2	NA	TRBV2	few	CASSVSGTLSYGYTF	TGTGCCAGCAGTGTCTCCGGGACACTAAGCTATGGCTACACCTTC
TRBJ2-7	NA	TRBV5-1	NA	CASSFDSSYEQYF	TGCGCCAGCAGCTTCGACAGCTCCTACGAGCAGTACTTC
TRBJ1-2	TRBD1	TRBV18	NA	CASSPQDRVHGYTF	TGTGCCAGCTCACCCCAGGACAGGGTCCATGGCTACACCTTC
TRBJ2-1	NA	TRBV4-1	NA	CASSQDNRALSYNEQFF	TGCGCCAGCAGCCAAGATAACAGGGCGTTATCTTACAATGAGCAGTTCTTC
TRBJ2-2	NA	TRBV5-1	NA	CASSSTLSTGELFF	TGCGCCAGCAGCTCAACTCTAAGCACCGGGGAGCTGTTTTTT
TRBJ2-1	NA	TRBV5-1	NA	CASSLSGGHNEQFF	TGCGCCAGCAGCTTGTCCGGAGGGCACAATGAGCAGTTCTTC
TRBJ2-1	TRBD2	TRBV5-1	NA	CASSSSGADYNEQFF	TGCGCCAGCAGCTCAAGCGGGGCCGACTACAATGAGCAGTTCTTC
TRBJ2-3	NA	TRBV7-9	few	CASSPGLGDTQYF	TGTGCCAGCAGTCCAGGACTGGGAGATACGCAGTATTTT
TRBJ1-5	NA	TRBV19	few	CASSPQGLGPQHF	TGTGCCAGTAGTCCACAGGGTTTAGGGCCCCAGCATTTT
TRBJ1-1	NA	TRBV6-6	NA	CASSYSLTVGEAFF	TGTGCCAGCAGTTACTCGTTGACTGTCGGTGAAGCTTTCTTT
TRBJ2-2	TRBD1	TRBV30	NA	CAWTRTGSTGELFF	TGTGCCTGGACCCGGACAGGGTCCACCGGGGAGCTGTTTTTT
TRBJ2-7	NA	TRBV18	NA	CASSPPASFGFEQYF	TGTGCCAGCTCACCACCGGCTAGTTTTGGTTTCGAGCAGTACTTC
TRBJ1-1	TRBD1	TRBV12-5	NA	CASGTRTGTNTEAFF	TGTGCTAGTGGTACCCGGACAGGGACGAACACTGAAGCTTTCTTT
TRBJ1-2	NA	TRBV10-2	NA	CASSAGDYGYTF	TGCGCCAGCAGTGCGGGGGACTATGGCTACACCTTC
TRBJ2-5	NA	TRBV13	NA	CASSLQIQETQYF	TGTGCCAGCAGCTTACAGATACAAGAGACCCAGTACTTC
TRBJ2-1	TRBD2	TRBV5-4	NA	CASSLSGRANHEQFF	TGTGCCAGCAGCTTAAGCGGGAGGGCCAATCATGAGCAGTTCTTC
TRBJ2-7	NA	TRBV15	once	CATSRDFYEQYF	TGTGCCACCAGCAGGGACTTCTACGAGCAGTACTTC